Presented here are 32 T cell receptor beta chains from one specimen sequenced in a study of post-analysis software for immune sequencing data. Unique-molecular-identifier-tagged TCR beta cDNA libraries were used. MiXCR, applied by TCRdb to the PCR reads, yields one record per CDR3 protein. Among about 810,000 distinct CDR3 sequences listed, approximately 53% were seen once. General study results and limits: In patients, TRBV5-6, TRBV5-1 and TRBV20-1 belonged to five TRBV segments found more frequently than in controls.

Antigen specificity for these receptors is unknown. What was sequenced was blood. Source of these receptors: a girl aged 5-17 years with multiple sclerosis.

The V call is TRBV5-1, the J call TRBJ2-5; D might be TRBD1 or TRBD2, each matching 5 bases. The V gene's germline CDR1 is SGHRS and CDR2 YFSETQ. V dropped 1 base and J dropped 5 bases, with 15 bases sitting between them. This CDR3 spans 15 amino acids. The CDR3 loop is CASSLFPGPGETQYF. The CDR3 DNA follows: TGCGCCAGCAGCTTGTTCCCGGGACCAGGGGAGACCCAGTACTTC.

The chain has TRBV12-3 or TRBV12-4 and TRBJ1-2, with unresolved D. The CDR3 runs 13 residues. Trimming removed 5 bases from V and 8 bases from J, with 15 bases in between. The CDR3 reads CASSTDWMEGYTF. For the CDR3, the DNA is TGTGCCAGCAGTACCGACTGGATGGAAGGCTACACCTTC.

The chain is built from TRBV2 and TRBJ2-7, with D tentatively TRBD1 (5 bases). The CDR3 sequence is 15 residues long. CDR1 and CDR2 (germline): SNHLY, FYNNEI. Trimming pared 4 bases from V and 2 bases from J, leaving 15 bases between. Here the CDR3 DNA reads TGTGCCAGCAGTGGTGGGGCCTCCAACCCCTACGAGCAGTACTTC. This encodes CASSGGASNPYEQYF.

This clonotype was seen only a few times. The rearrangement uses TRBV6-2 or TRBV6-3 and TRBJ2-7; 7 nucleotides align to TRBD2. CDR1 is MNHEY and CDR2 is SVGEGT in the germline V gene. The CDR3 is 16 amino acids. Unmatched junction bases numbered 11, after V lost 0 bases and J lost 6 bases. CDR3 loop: CASSYSPGSGNSEQYF. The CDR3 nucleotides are TGTGCCAGCAGTTACTCCCCGGGCAGCGGGAATAGCGAGCAGTACTTC.

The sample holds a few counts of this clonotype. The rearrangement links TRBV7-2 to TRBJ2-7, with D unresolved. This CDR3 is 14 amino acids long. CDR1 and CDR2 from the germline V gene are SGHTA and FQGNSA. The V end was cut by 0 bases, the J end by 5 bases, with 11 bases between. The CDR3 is CASSLARFSDEQYF. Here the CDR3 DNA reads TGTGCCAGCAGCTTAGCCAGATTTAGTGACGAGCAGTACTTC.

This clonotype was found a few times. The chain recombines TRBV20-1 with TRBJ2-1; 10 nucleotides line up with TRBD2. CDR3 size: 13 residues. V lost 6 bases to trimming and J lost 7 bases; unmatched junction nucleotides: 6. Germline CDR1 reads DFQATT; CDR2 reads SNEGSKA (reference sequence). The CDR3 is CSASGRAVNEQFF. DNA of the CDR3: TGCAGTGCGAGCGGGAGGGCCGTGAATGAGCAGTTCTTC.

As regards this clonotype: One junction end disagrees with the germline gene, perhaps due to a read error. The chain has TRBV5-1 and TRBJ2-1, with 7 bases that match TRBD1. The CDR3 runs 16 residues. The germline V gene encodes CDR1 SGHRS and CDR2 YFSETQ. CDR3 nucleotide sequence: TGCGCCAGCAGCTTACAGACAGGGATCACCTACAATGGGCAGTTCTTC. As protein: CASSLQTGITYNGQFF.

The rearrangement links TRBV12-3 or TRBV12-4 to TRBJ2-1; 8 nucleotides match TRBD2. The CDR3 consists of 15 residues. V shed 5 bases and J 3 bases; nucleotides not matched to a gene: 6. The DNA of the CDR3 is TGTGCCAGCAGTCCTAGCGGGTCGATCTACAATGAGCAGTTCTTC. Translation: CASSPSGSIYNEQFF.

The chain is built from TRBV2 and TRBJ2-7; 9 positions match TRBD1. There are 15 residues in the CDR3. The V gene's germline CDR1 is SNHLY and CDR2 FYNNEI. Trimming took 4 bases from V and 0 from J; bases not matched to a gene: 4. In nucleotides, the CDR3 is TGTGCCAGCAGTGGGGACAGGGCGAGCTCCTACGAGCAGTACTTC. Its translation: CASSGDRASSYEQYF.

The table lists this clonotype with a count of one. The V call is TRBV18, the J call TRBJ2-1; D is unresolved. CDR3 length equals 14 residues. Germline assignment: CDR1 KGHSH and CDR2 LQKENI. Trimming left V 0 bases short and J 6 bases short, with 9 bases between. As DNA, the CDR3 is TGTGCCAGCTCACCACCGCACAGAAGCAATGAGCAGTTCTTC. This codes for CASSPPHRSNEQFF.

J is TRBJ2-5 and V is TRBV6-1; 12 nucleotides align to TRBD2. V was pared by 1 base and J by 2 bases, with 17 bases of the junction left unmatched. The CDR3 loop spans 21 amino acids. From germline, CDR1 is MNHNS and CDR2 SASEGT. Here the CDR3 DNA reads TGTGCCAGCAGTGAAGGGCTCCTCGACCCCGGACTAGCGGGGTATCAAGAGACCCAGTACTTC. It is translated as CASSEGLLDPGLAGYQETQYF.

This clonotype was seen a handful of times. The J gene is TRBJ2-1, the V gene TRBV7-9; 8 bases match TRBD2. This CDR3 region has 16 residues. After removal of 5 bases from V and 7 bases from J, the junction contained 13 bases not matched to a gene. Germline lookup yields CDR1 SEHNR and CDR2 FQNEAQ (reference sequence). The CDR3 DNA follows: TGTGCCAGCAGCCGAGAGGGACTAGTAATCGAAAATGAGCAGTTCTTC. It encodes CASSREGLVIENEQFF.

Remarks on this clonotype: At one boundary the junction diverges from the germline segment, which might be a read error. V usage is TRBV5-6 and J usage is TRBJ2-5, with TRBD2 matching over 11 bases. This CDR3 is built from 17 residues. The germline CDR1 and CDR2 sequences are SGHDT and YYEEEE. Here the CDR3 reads CASSLARTSGSRETQYF. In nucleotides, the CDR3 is TGCGCCAGCAGCTTGGCCAGAACTAGCGGGAGTAGAGAGACCCAGTACTTC.

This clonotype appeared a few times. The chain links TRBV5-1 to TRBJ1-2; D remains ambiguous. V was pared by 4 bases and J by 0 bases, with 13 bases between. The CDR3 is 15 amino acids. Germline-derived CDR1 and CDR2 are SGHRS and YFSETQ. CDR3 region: CASSLRAGPNYGYTF. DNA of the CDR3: TGCGCCAGCAGCCTACGGGCCGGGCCTAACTATGGCTACACCTTC.

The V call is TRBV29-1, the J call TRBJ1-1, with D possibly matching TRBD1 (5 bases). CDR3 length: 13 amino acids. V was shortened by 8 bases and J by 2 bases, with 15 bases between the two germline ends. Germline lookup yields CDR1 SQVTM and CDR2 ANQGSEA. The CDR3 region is CSCERGVNTEAFF. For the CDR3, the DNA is TGCAGCTGCGAGAGGGGTGTAAACACTGAAGCTTTCTTT. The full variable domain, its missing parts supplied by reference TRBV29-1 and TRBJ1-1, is SAVISQKPSRDICQRGTSLTIQCQVDSQVTMMFWYRQQPGQSLTLIATANQGSEATYESGFVIDKFPISRPNLTFSTLTVSNMSPEDSSIYLCSCERGVNTEAFFGQGTRLTVV.

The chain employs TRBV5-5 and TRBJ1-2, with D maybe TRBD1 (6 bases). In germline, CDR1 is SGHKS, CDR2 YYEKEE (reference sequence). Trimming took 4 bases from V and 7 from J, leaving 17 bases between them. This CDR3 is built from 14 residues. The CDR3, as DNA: TGTGCCAGCAGCCCCCTAACCCTACAGGGTGGCTACACCTTC. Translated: CASSPLTLQGGYTF.

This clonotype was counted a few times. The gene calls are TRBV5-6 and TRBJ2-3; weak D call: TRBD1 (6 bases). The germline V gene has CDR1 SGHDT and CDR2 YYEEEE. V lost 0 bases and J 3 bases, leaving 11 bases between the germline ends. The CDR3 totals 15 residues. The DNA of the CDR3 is TGTGCCAGCAGCTTGGGGCAGGGGAAAACAGATACGCAGTATTTT. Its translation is CASSLGQGKTDTQYF.

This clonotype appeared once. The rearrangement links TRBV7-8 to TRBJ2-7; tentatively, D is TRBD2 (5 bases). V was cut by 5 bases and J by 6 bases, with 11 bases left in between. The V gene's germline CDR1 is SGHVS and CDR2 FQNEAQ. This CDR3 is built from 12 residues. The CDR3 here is CASSPGMLEQYF. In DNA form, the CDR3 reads TGTGCCAGCAGCCCCGGGATGCTCGAGCAGTACTTC.

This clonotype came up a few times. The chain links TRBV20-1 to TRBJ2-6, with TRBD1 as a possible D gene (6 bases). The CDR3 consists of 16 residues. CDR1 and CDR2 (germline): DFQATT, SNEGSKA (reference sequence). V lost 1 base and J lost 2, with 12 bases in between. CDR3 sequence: CSARVSGVAGANVLTF. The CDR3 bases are TGCAGTGCTAGAGTCTCAGGGGTTGCTGGGGCCAACGTCCTGACTTTC.

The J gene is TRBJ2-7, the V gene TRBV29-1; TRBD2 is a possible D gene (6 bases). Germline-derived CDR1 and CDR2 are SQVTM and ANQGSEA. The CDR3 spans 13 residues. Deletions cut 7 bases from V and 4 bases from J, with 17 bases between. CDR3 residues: CSAGLAEHYEQYF. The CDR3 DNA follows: TGCAGCGCTGGGTTAGCGGAACATTACGAGCAGTACTTC.

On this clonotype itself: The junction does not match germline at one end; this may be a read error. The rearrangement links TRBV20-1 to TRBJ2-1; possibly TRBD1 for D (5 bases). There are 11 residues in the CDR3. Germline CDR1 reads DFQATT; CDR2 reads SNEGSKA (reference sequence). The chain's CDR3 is CSATRAPEQCF. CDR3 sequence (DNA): TGCAGTGCTACCAGGGCGCCTGAGCAGTGCTTC.

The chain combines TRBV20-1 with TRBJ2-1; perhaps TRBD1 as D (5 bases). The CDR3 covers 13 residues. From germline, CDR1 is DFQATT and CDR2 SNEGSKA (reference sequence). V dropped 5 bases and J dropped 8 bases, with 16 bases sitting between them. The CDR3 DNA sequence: TGCAGTGCTTACAATTCGCAGGGCCATGAGCAGTTCTTC. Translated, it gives CSAYNSQGHEQFF.

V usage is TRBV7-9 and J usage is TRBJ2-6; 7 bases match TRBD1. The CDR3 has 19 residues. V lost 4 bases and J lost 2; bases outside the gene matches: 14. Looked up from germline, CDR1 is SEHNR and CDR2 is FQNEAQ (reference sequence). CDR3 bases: TGTGCCAGCAGCTCAGGCCGTTTCTCCGGGACAGCTGGGGCCAACGTCCTGACTTTC. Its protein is CASSSGRFSGTAGANVLTF.

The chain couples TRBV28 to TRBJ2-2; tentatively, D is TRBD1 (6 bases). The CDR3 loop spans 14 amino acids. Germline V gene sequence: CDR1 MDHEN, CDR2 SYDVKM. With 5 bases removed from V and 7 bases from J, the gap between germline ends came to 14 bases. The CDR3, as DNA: TGTGCCAGCAGTAAGGACAGCTTCAGCGGGGAGCTGTTTTTT. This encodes CASSKDSFSGELFF.

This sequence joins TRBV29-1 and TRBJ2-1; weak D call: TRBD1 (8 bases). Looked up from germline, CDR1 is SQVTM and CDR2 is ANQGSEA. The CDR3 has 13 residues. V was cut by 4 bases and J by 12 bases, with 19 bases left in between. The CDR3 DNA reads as TGCAGCGTTGCACAGGGGGGAGGGGAACTGCAGTTCTTC. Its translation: CSVAQGGGELQFF.

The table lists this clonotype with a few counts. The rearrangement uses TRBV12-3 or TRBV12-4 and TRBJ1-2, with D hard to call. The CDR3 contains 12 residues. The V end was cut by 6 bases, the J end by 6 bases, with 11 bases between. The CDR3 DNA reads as TGTGCCAGCAGCGGGAGACCCAATGGCTACACCTTC. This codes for CASSGRPNGYTF.

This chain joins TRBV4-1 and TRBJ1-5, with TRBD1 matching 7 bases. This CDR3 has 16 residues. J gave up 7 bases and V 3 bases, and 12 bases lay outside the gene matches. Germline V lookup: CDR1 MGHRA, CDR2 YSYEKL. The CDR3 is CASSQTDRVIDQPQHF. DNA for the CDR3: TGCGCCAGCAGCCAGACTGACAGGGTAATTGACCAGCCCCAGCATTTT.

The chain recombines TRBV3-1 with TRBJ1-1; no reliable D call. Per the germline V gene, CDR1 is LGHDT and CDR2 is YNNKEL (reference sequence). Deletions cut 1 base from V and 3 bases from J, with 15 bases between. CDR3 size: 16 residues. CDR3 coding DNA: TGTGCCAGCAGCCAAGCGAGCAGGACCGGGGACACTGAAGCTTTCTTT. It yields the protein CASSQASRTGDTEAFF. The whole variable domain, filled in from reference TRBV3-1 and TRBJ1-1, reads DTAVSQTPKYLVTQMGNDKSIKCEQNLGHDTMYWYKQDSKKFLKIMFSYNNKELIINETVPNRFSPKSPDKAHLNLHINSLELGDSAVYFCASSQASRTGDTEAFFGQGTRLTVV.

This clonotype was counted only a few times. The CDR3 nucleotides read TGCGCCAGCATTCGGACCTTCTACTATGGCTACACCTTC. It encodes CASIRTFYYGYTF. V gene TRBV10-1 combines with J gene TRBJ1-2; no clear D. CDR3 length: 13 residues. Germline V gene sequence: CDR1 WNHNN, CDR2 SYGVQD (reference sequence). V shed 7 bases and J shed 3 bases, with 12 bases lying between them.

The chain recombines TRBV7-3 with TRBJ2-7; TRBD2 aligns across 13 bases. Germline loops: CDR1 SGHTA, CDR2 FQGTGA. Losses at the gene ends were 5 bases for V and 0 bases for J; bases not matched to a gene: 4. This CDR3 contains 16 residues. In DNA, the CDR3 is TGTGCCAGCAGCCTGGGACTAGCGGGGCTCTCCTACGAGCAGTACTTC. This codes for CASSLGLAGLSYEQYF.

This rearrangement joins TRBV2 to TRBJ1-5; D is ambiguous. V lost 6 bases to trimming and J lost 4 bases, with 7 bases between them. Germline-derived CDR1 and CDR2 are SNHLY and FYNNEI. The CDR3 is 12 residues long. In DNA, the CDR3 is TGTGCCAGCAGGCCGGTGAATCAGCCCCAGCATTTT. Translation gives CASRPVNQPQHF.

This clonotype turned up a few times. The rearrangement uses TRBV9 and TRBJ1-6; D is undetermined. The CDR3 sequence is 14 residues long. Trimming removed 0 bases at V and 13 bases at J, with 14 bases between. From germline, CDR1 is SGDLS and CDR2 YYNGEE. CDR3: CASSVAALPQPLHF. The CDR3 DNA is TGTGCCAGCAGCGTAGCAGCCCTACCCCAGCCCCTCCACTTT. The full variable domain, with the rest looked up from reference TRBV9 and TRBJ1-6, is DSGVTQTPKHLITATGQRVTLRCSPRSGDLSVYWYQQSLDQGLQFLIQYYNGEERAKGNILERFSAQQFPDLHSELNLSSLELGDSALYFCASSVAALPQPLHFGNGTRLTVT.